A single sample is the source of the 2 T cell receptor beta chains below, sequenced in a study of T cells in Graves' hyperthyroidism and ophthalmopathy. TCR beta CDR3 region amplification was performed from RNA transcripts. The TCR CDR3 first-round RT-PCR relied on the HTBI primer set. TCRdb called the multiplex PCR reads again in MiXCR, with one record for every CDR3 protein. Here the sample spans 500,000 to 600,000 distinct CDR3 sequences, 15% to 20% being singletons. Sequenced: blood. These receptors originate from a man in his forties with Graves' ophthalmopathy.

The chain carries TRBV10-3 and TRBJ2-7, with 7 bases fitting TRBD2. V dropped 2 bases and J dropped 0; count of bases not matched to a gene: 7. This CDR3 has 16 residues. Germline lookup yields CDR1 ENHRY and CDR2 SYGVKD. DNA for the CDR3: TGTGCCATCAGTGAGAGAATTGGACTAGACTCCTACGAGCAGTACTTC. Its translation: CAISERIGLDSYEQYF.

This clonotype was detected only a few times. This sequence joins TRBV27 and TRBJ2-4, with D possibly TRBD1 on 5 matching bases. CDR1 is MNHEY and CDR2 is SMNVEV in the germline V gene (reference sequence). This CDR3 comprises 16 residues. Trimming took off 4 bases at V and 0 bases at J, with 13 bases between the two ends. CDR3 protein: CASSSRQLLAKNIQYF. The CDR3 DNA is TGTGCCAGCAGTTCTCGACAGCTACTAGCCAAAAACATTCAGTACTTC.